The 27 T cell receptor beta chains below were found in one sample sequenced in a study of T-cell reconstitution after alpha-beta-depleted transplantation in children. During its preparation, the TCRbeta library received unique molecular identifiers. TCRdb re-derived calls from the PCR reads in MiXCR, one entry per CDR3 protein. The table records 90,000 to 100,000 distinct CDR3 sequences, 23% of them present only once. Source: PBMCs, taken before TCRalphabeta/CD19-depleted stem cell transplant. These receptors all stem from a boy aged 2-15 years with acute lymphoblastic leukemia, due to receive a stem cell transplant.

The table lists this clonotype with many counts. The chain is built from TRBV6-1 and TRBJ1-1; D perhaps matches TRBD1 (5 bases). Germline V CDR1 and CDR2: MNHNS, SASEGT. Trimming left V 6 bases short and J 1 base short, with 12 bases between. The CDR3 totals 14 residues. CDR3 in DNA: TGTGCCAGCAGCCTACAGGCGACGAACACTGAAGCTTTCTTT. Translated, it gives CASSLQATNTEAFF.

This chain uses TRBV3-1 with TRBJ2-2, with 10 positions matching TRBD2. Germline CDR1 LGHDT, CDR2 YNNKEL (reference sequence). The CDR3 is 15 amino acids. V shed 4 bases and J 5 bases; nucleotides not matched to a gene: 4. The chain's CDR3 is CASSPSGRGTGELFF. In nucleotides, the CDR3 is TGTGCCAGCAGCCCGAGCGGGAGGGGTACCGGGGAGCTGTTTTTT.

In its sample, this clonotype was seen a few times. The chain couples TRBV28 to TRBJ2-3; a possible D gene is TRBD2 (6 bases). This CDR3 has 16 residues. CDR1 and CDR2 from the germline V gene are MDHEN and SYDVKM. V shed 3 bases and J shed 2 bases, with 15 bases lying between them. The CDR3 nucleotides read TGTGCCAGCAGTTTGTGGGAGCGGAGGGTCACAGATACGCAGTATTTT. This gives the protein CASSLWERRVTDTQYF.

The J gene is TRBJ2-1, the V gene TRBV12-3 or TRBV12-4; D uncertain. Trimming left V 5 bases short and J 1 base short, with 9 bases between. The CDR3 is 14 amino acids. CDR3 sequence: CASSAWGSYNEQFF. DNA for the CDR3: TGTGCCAGCAGTGCCTGGGGATCCTACAATGAGCAGTTCTTC.

The genes are TRBV20-1 and TRBJ2-5, with D perhaps matching TRBD2 (6 bases). CDR1 and CDR2 from the germline V gene are DFQATT and SNEGSKA (reference sequence). The CDR3 is 13 residues long. V lost 3 bases and J lost 5, with 13 bases in between. CDR3 in amino acids: CSASRDLVETQYF. DNA of the CDR3: TGCAGTGCTAGCCGGGACTTAGTCGAGACCCAGTACTTC.

A word on this clonotype: Sequence at one end of the junction differs from germline and may be a read error. V is TRBV12-3 or TRBV12-4 and J is TRBJ2-4; TRBD2 agrees at 14 bases. This CDR3 comprises 18 residues. The chain's CDR3 is CACSIGLAGGAAKNIQYF. Here the CDR3 DNA reads TGTGCCTGCAGTATTGGACTAGCGGGAGGAGCAGCCAAAAACATTCAGTACTTC.

The chain joins TRBV15 to TRBJ1-6, with D unclear. The germline V gene encodes CDR1 LNHNV and CDR2 YYDKDF (reference sequence). The CDR3 consists of 12 residues. V gave up 0 bases and J gave up 9 bases, with 3 bases separating them. CDR3 protein: CATSRELSPLHF. The CDR3 nucleotides are TGTGCCACCAGCAGAGAGCTTTCACCCCTCCACTTT.

This sequence joins TRBV7-2 and TRBJ1-1; no definite D call. Trimming stripped 3 bases from V and 7 bases from J, with 12 bases between. This CDR3 comprises 13 residues. CDR1 and CDR2 from the germline V gene are SGHTA and FQGNSA. The DNA of the CDR3 is TGTGCCAGCAGCTTTTCAGTTGTCAATGAAGCTTTCTTT. This gives the protein CASSFSVVNEAFF.

V and J are TRBV7-8 and TRBJ2-4, with 7 bases that match TRBD2. Germline V gives CDR1 SGHVS, CDR2 FQNEAQ. Unmatched junction bases numbered 16, after V lost 4 bases and J lost 1 base. The CDR3 has 19 amino acids. This CDR3 reads CASSSSGGAKRLAKNIQYF. The CDR3 coding sequence is TGTGCCAGCAGCTCTAGCGGAGGGGCCAAGCGTCTTGCCAAAAACATTCAGTACTTC. Combining the CDR3 with reference TRBV7-8 and TRBJ2-4 gives the whole variable domain GAGVSQSPRYKVAKRGQDVALRCDPISGHVSLFWYQQALGQGPEFLTYFQNEAQLDKSGLPSDRFFAERPEGSVSTLKIQRTQQEDSAVYLCASSSSGGAKRLAKNIQYFGAGTRLSVL.

This clonotype came up once. The CDR3 region has the DNA TGTGCCAGCAGCCAAGCAGACTCTTCACCCCTCCACTTT. It yields the protein CASSQADSSPLHF. This rearrangement joins TRBV3-1 to TRBJ1-6; D gene uncertain. V was pared by 1 base and J by 9 bases, with 7 bases between. This CDR3 comprises 13 residues. Looked up from germline, CDR1 is LGHDT and CDR2 is YNNKEL (reference sequence).

This chain joins TRBV9 and TRBJ2-1; possible D gene TRBD2, 6 bases. The V and J ends lost 4 bases and 6 bases respectively, with 29 bases between them. The CDR3 runs 19 residues. Germline CDR1 and CDR2: SGDLS and YYNGEE. DNA for the CDR3: TGTGCCAGCAGCCCAACCCAACGGGGCGGAGGGGCCGACCGCAATGAGCAGTTCTTC. This gives the protein CASSPTQRGGGADRNEQFF.

This clonotype was detected only a few times. The chain employs TRBV5-1 and TRBJ2-2; D perhaps matches TRBD2 (6 bases). This CDR3 has 15 residues. The germline CDR1 and CDR2 sequences are SGHRS and YFSETQ. Between the trimmed V and J ends, which lost 4 bases and 2 bases, there was a span of 12 bases. The CDR3 sequence is CASSSTGTNTGELFF. The DNA of the CDR3 is TGCGCCAGCAGCAGTACCGGGACTAACACCGGGGAGCTGTTTTTT.

The rearrangement joins TRBV20-1 to TRBJ2-1; tentative D call: TRBD2 (6 bases). This CDR3 spans 18 amino acids. Germline V gene data show CDR1 as DFQATT and CDR2 as SNEGSKA (reference sequence). Deletions cut 5 bases from V and 0 bases from J, with 23 bases between. CDR3 loop: CSASGQAEGMSSYNEQFF. The CDR3 DNA sequence: TGCAGTGCTTCGGGCCAAGCGGAGGGGATGAGCTCCTACAATGAGCAGTTCTTC.

This clonotype was seen only a few times. CDR3 sequence reads: CASSPWTSGEDTQYF. CDR3 coding DNA: TGTGCCAGCAGTCCTTGGACTAGCGGAGAGGATACGCAGTATTTT. The V call is TRBV12-3 or TRBV12-4, the J call TRBJ2-3, with TRBD2 matching over 10 bases. The junction had 8 bases not matched to a gene; V was cut back by 5 bases and J by 6 bases. The CDR3 is 15 residues long.

CDR3 sequence: CASSFSGSYNEQFF. CDR3 DNA: TGTGCCAGCAGCTTCTCTGGGAGCTACAATGAGCAGTTCTTC. The chain is built from TRBV7-2 and TRBJ2-1; TRBD2 is a possible D gene (5 bases). Germline V gene lookup returns CDR1 SGHTA and CDR2 FQGNSA. The CDR3 spans 14 residues. The germline V and J ends were trimmed by 3 bases and 3 bases, with 9 bases remaining between them.

The gene calls are TRBV28 and TRBJ2-1; D tentatively reads TRBD1 or TRBD2 (6 bases each). Trimming removed 6 bases from V and 6 bases from J, with 18 bases in between. The germline V gene has CDR1 MDHEN and CDR2 SYDVKM. The CDR3 spans 15 residues. CDR3 protein: CASRPEGVQGNEQFF. CDR3 nucleotide sequence: TGTGCCAGCAGACCGGAGGGGGTTCAGGGCAATGAGCAGTTCTTC.

The rearrangement uses TRBV20-1 and TRBJ1-2; perhaps TRBD1 as D (6 bases). There are 16 residues in the CDR3. In germline, CDR1 is DFQATT, CDR2 SNEGSKA (reference sequence). V was clipped by 0 bases and J by 4 bases, with 18 bases between them. The CDR3 sequence is CSARDLTGSIGYGYTF. The CDR3 DNA reads as TGCAGTGCTAGAGATCTCACAGGGAGTATTGGCTATGGCTACACCTTC.

The J gene is TRBJ2-3, the V gene TRBV7-6, with D unresolved. The V end was cut by 5 bases, the J end by 6 bases, with 24 bases between. Germline values: CDR1 SGHVS, CDR2 FNYEAQ. This CDR3 is 17 amino acids long. This CDR3 is CASSPGLGSTQWDTQYF. The DNA of the CDR3 is TGTGCCAGCAGCCCCGGCCTAGGGTCTACACAATGGGATACGCAGTATTTT.

The CDR3 DNA is TGCAGCGTTGTCGATTCACCCCTCCACTTT. This encodes CSVVDSPLHF. This rearrangement joins TRBV29-1 to TRBJ1-6, with unresolved D. V lost 4 bases and J lost 8, with 3 bases in between. The CDR3 is 10 amino acids. Germline loops: CDR1 SQVTM, CDR2 ANQGSEA.

The CDR3 nucleotides are TGCAGTGCCGCAAGAGGCAGGACCCAGTACTTC. As protein: CSAARGRTQYF. The chain combines TRBV20-1 with TRBJ2-5; D is unclear. Germline V gives CDR1 DFQATT, CDR2 SNEGSKA (reference sequence). The CDR3 totals 11 residues. V lost 6 bases to trimming and J lost 7 bases, with 12 bases between them.

This clonotype was detected many times. The rearrangement uses TRBV20-1 and TRBJ2-7; D may match TRBD1 or TRBD2 (6 bases each). The CDR3 totals 13 residues. The V gene's germline CDR1 is DFQATT and CDR2 SNEGSKA (reference sequence). With 6 bases removed from V and 7 bases from J, the gap between germline ends came to 19 bases. CDR3 nucleotides: TGCAGTGCCCCGAAGGGGGGCCAACGTGAGCAGTACTTC. Translating gives CSAPKGGQREQYF.

This chain uses TRBV5-5 with TRBJ2-1; no clear D. CDR3 length: 14 residues. The germline V gene has CDR1 SGHKS and CDR2 YYEKEE (reference sequence). The V and J ends lost 4 bases and 8 bases respectively, with 16 bases between them. CDR3 nucleotide sequence: TGTGCCAGCAGCATTATCCTAGGGCTGGATGAGCAGTTCTTC. The encoded protein is CASSIILGLDEQFF.

This clonotype was found a few times. The chain joins TRBV6-5 to TRBJ2-3, with D possibly TRBD2 on 5 matching bases. CDR3 length: 16 amino acids. Germline CDR1 is MNHEY and CDR2 is SVGAGI. V was shortened by 2 bases and J by 6 bases, with 18 bases between the two germline ends. The chain's CDR3 is CASSYGRARSGDTQYF. The CDR3 coding sequence is TGTGCCAGCAGTTACGGACGGGCACGCTCGGGGGATACGCAGTATTTT.

The chain carries TRBV12-3 or TRBV12-4 and TRBJ2-1; no reliable D call. V lost 7 bases to trimming and J lost 10 bases, with 17 bases between them. There are 13 residues in the CDR3. CDR3 bases: TGTGCCAGCACCAGAAACGGGTTCGGGGAGCAGTTCTTC. This gives the protein CASTRNGFGEQFF.

This clonotype was picked up a small number of times. The chain links TRBV7-2 to TRBJ2-3; 8 bases match TRBD1. J was trimmed by 5 bases and V by 4 bases; bases with no gene match: 5. This CDR3 is 14 amino acids long. Germline V lookup: CDR1 SGHTA, CDR2 FQGNSA. The chain's CDR3 is CASSSDRVVDTQYF. CDR3 bases: TGTGCCAGCAGCTCGGACAGGGTTGTAGATACGCAGTATTTT.

The CDR3 spells CASRIAARATYEQYF. The DNA of the CDR3 is TGCGCCAGCAGGATCGCGGCCAGGGCCACCTACGAGCAGTACTTC. The J gene is TRBJ2-7, the V gene TRBV10-2, with D possibly matching TRBD1 (5 bases). The length of the CDR3 is 15 residues. The V and J ends lost 6 bases and 2 bases respectively, with 17 bases between them. Germline V lookup: CDR1 WSHSY, CDR2 SAAADI.

The chain employs TRBV24-1 and TRBJ1-2; D is unresolved. Germline lookup yields CDR1 KGHDR and CDR2 SFDVKD. This CDR3 is 13 amino acids long. V shed 4 bases and J shed 8 bases, with 13 bases lying between them. The CDR3 protein is CATSDTWSGGYTF. In DNA, the CDR3 is TGTGCCACCAGTGACACTTGGTCCGGGGGCTACACCTTC.